This TCR beta chain was sequenced in a study of shared clonotypes between healthy human individuals. Study-wide results and caveats: In this cohort, only blood was sampled, and tissue repertoires likely differ.

The table came from immunoSEQ multiplex PCR; TCRdb's copy has only in-frame clones and leaves some out. The sample lists around 560,000 clones; approximately 95% were seen once. This clone was seen once. No antigen is known for it. CD45RO-negative, CCR7-selected cells formed the naive CD8 fraction, which excluded terminally differentiated effector memory CD45RA+ cells. This sequence was found in a woman in her 30s in good health. The sample comprised naive CD8+ T cells sorted from blood.

CDR3 bases: TGTGCCAGTAGTCTACAAAGCAATCAGCCCCAGCATTTT. Its translation: CASSLQSNQPQHF. V usage is TRBV19 and J usage is TRBJ1-5, with unresolved D. Germline V gene data show CDR1 as LNHDA and CDR2 as SQIVND (reference sequence). Trimming pared 5 bases from V and 1 base from J, leaving 6 bases between. This CDR3 has 13 amino acids.